This is a list of T cell receptor beta chains from one sample in a study of T cells in Graves' hyperthyroidism and ophthalmopathy. TCRdb ran MiXCR on the multiplex PCR reads and lists one entry per CDR3 protein. The sample includes some 510,000 distinct CDR3 sequences, around 21% of them seen just once. The sequenced material came from blood. The receptors originated from a man between 18 and 35 years old with Graves' hyperthyroidism. Each CDR3 is given with its conserved first and last residue. The D gene is left open where the match is weak. Where a row states a size, it is once, few, many or the class of an expanded clone; other rows omit it.

j_call,d_call,clone_size,v_call,cdr3_aa,cdr3_nt
TRBJ1-2,TRBD1,many,TRBV12-3/TRBV12-4,CASTLQGYNYGYTF,TGTGCCAGCACCTTACAGGGGTATAACTATGGCTACACCTTC
TRBJ2-2,.,many,TRBV6-2/TRBV6-3,CASSYSWTANTGELFF,TGTGCCAGCAGTTACTCTTGGACAGCGAACACCGGGGAGCTGTTTTTT
TRBJ2-7,TRBD1,many,TRBV24-1,CATTTGERYEQYF,TGTGCCACCACCACAGGGGAAAGGTACGAGCAGTACTTC
TRBJ1-6,.,.,TRBV25-1,CASSWDLKGSPLHF,TGTGCCAGCAGTTGGGACCTGAAGGGTTCACCCCTCCACTTT
TRBJ2-7,.,many,TRBV9,CASSVGTPGSSYEQYF,TGTGCCAGCAGCGTGGGGACGCCAGGTAGCTCCTACGAGCAGTACTTC
TRBJ1-5,TRBD1,many,TRBV7-3,CASSSGQGAIRQPQHF,TGTGCCAGCAGCTCCGGACAGGGGGCTATTCGTCAGCCCCAGCATTTT
TRBJ2-7,.,.,TRBV6-5,CASSTSWDYEQYF,.
TRBJ2-1,.,.,TRBV12-3/TRBV12-4,CASSFTGPYNEQFF,TGTGCCAGCAGTTTTACCGGACCATACAATGAGCAGTTCTTC
TRBJ2-3,TRBD1,few,TRBV4-1,CASSPPDRALTDTQYF,TGCGCCAGCAGCCCTCCGGACAGGGCATTAACAGATACGCAGTATTTT
TRBJ1-2,.,many,TRBV20-1,CSASKREGGYTF,TGCAGTGCTAGCAAGCGAGAAGGTGGCTACACCTTC
TRBJ2-7,.,.,TRBV4-1,CASSQATTYEQYF,TGCGCCAGCAGCCAAGCCACAACGTACGAGCAGTACTTC
TRBJ1-1,.,.,TRBV6-1,CASSEFAAANTEAFF,TGTGCCAGCAGTGAATTTGCCGCGGCGAACACTGAAGCTTTCTTT
TRBJ1-1,.,many,TRBV20-1,CSAREIGQTNTEAFF,TGCAGTGCTAGAGAAATAGGACAGACGAACACTGAAGCTTTCTTT
TRBJ1-1,.,many,TRBV4-1,CASSQVPSMVF,TGCGCCAGCAGCCAGGTCCCCTCGATGGTCTTT
TRBJ2-5,TRBD1,many,TRBV24-1,CATNDLSTGMETQYF,TGTGCCACCAATGACCTATCGACAGGGATGGAGACCCAGTACTTC
TRBJ2-2,TRBD1,.,TRBV9,CASSARDRVSTGELFF,TGTGCCAGCAGCGCAAGGGACAGGGTTTCCACCGGGGAGCTGTTTTTT
TRBJ2-5,TRBD1,many,TRBV27,CASSRNRGQETQYF,TGTGCCAGCAGTCGTAACAGGGGGCAAGAGACCCAGTACTTC
TRBJ2-5,.,many,TRBV24-1,CATSDFGTPQETQYF,TGTGCCACCAGTGACTTCGGGACACCCCAAGAGACCCAGTACTTC
TRBJ2-5,TRBD1,.,TRBV7-9,CASSQRQGTQETQYF,TGTGCCAGCAGCCAACGACAGGGCACACAAGAGACCCAGTACTTC
TRBJ1-5,.,.,TRBV28,CASSLFGRENQPQHF,TGTGCCAGCAGTTTATTCGGCAGAGAAAATCAGCCCCAGCATTTT
TRBJ1-1,TRBD1,many,TRBV28,CASSSGQLLNTEAFF,TGTGCCAGCAGTTCGGGACAGCTCTTGAACACTGAAGCTTTCTTT
TRBJ2-5,TRBD2,many,TRBV28,CASSRGLAGGSQETQCF,TGTGCCAGCAGTCGCGGTCTAGCGGGGGGATCACAAGAGACCCAGTGCTTC
TRBJ1-2,.,.,TRBV29-1,CSVPPGSGTTQATF,TGCAGCGTTCCCCCGGGTTCCGGGACCACCCAGGCGACCTTC
TRBJ1-3,.,many,TRBV28,CASSLYQPNSGNTIYF,TGTGCCAGCAGTTTATATCAGCCGAACTCTGGAAACACCATATATTTT
TRBJ2-2,TRBD1,few,TRBV24-1,CATESRTGANTGELFF,TGTGCCACCGAATCTCGGACAGGGGCGAACACCGGGGAGCTGTTTTTT
TRBJ1-2,.,many,TRBV19,CASTPYGGANYGYTF,TGTGCCAGTACCCCCTACGGGGGTGCGAACTATGGCTACACCTTC
TRBJ2-7,.,.,TRBV5-6,CASSQDRFEQYF,TGTGCCAGCAGCCAGGACCGCTTCGAGCAGTACTTC
TRBJ1-1,.,many,TRBV7-2,CASSLGGLREAFF,TGTGCCAGCAGCTTAGGAGGGTTAAGGGAAGCTTTCTTT
TRBJ2-5,.,many,TRBV7-9,CASSYPNRQETQYF,TGTGCCAGCAGCTACCCGAACAGGCAAGAGACCCAGTACTTC
TRBJ1-1,TRBD1,many,TRBV12-3/TRBV12-4,CASSLDRGTEAFF,TGTGCCAGCAGCCTTGACAGGGGCACTGAAGCTTTCTTT
TRBJ2-7,TRBD2,many,TRBV28,CASSLPGSGGAREQYF,TGTGCCAGCAGTTTACCCGGCAGCGGGGGGGCCCGGGAGCAGTACTTC
TRBJ2-7,.,many,TRBV4-1,CASSQGGPYEQYF,TGCGCCAGCAGCCAAGGGGGACCCTACGAGCAGTACTTC
TRBJ1-5,.,.,TRBV18,CASSPGTPGINQPQHF,TGTGCCAGCTCACCGGGGACTCCGGGAATAAATCAGCCCCAGCATTTT
TRBJ1-6,.,few,TRBV28,CASSFAIIHNSPLHF,TGTGCCAGCAGTTTCGCCATTATCCATAATTCACCCCTCCACTTT
TRBJ2-5,TRBD2,many,TRBV20-1,CSALPGLAGRQETQYF,TGCAGTGCTCTACCGGGACTAGCGGGGCGGCAAGAGACCCAGTACTTC
TRBJ2-5,.,few,TRBV12-3/TRBV12-4,CASSLQGSGETQYF,TGTGCCAGCAGTTTGCAGGGGAGCGGGGAGACCCAGTACTTC
TRBJ2-7,.,many,TRBV2,CASFLHDLYEQYF,TGTGCCAGCTTTCTTCATGATCTCTACGAGCAGTACTTC
TRBJ2-5,.,.,TRBV28,CASSLYTGRQTQYF,TGTGCCAGCAGTTTATACACAGGGCGCCAGACCCAGTACTTC
TRBJ2-7,.,many,TRBV20-1,CSARDPSYSYEQYF,TGCAGTGCTAGAGATCCGAGTTACTCCTACGAGCAGTACTTC
TRBJ1-5,.,.,TRBV30,CAWTPGQNQPQHF,TGTGCCTGGACCCCAGGGCAAAATCAGCCCCAGCATTTT
TRBJ1-1,.,few,TRBV29-1,CSVEDLGGHTEAFF,TGCAGCGTTGAAGATCTAGGGGGGCATACTGAAGCTTTCTTT
TRBJ2-7,.,many,TRBV29-1,CSVDGQTLYEQYF,TGCAGCGTTGATGGACAGACTCTCTACGAGCAGTACTTC
TRBJ1-5,.,few,TRBV28,CASSLGPVGRLNQPQHF,TGTGCCAGCAGTTTGGGCCCCGTAGGAAGACTCAATCAGCCCCAGCATTTT
TRBJ2-2,TRBD2,many,TRBV2,CASSPKGRGSGGELFF,TGTGCCAGCAGCCCGAAGGGGCGGGGGTCGGGCGGGGAGCTGTTTTTT
TRBJ1-1,.,few,TRBV4-2,CASSQRLGGPEAFF,TGTGCCAGCAGCCAACGGCTGGGGGGGCCCGAAGCTTTCTTT
TRBJ1-1,.,.,TRBV24-1,CATCHPTSDSLFTEAFF,TGTGCCACTTGTCACCCAACGAGTGACAGTCTGTTCACTGAAGCTTTCTTT
TRBJ1-5,TRBD1,many,TRBV19,CASSSWTGSLNQPQHF,TGTGCCAGTAGTTCCTGGACAGGGAGCCTCAATCAGCCCCAGCATTTT
TRBJ1-6,TRBD1,few,TRBV6-1,CASRRGQDNNSPLHF,TGTGCCAGCAGACGAGGACAGGACAATAATTCACCCCTCCACTTT
TRBJ1-2,TRBD1,many,TRBV12-3/TRBV12-4,CASSLDRGRDNYGYTF,TGTGCCAGCAGTTTAGACAGGGGGCGTGATAACTATGGCTACACCTTC
TRBJ1-2,.,.,TRBV28,CASRSGTLSIGYTF,TGTGCCAGCAGGTCCGGGACCCTTTCAATTGGCTACACCTTC
TRBJ2-7,.,.,TRBV2,CASSEGGWQYF,TGTGCCAGCAGTGAGGGGGGCTGGCAGTACTTC